What follows describes a single T cell receptor beta chain. This sample is drawn from a study of blood T cell repertoires in COVID-19. Study information: Whether acute or convalescent, the COVID-19 samples came from the United States, Italy and Spain. The cDNA or gDNA used as material had been derived from T cells, B-cell-depleted T cells, or PBMCs.

Study processing details: Reference gene primer amplification gave estimated nucleated cell counts. Clones were read by immunoSEQ multiplex PCR, and TCRdb kept only the in-frame ones, dropping some. For V, J and clone size, that table is used; D and trimming come from the DNA. The sample holds under 200,000 clones, roughly 88% seen once. The sequenced sample consisted of peripheral blood. The TCR originated in a woman older than 75 with active or convalescent COVID-19.

CDR3 DNA: TGTGCCAGCAGCCAAGGGAGGTGGCAAGAGACCCAGTACTTC. Its protein product is CASSQGRWQETQYF. The chain couples TRBV14 to TRBJ2-5; possible D gene TRBD2, 5 bases. Germline values: CDR1 SGHDN, CDR2 FVKESK. V lost 1 base to trimming and J lost 2 bases, with 8 bases between them. The length of the CDR3 is 14 residues.